Listed here are 28 T cell receptor beta chains from one sample, sequenced in a study of shared clonotypes between healthy human individuals. Profiling relied on immunoSEQ multiplex PCR, and the TCRdb table lists in-frame clones only, not all of them. Among around 1.5 million clones listed, approximately 98% were seen once. Sequenced input: naive CD4+ T cells sorted from blood. Subset given: CD45RA+ positively selected. These receptors came from a man aged 25-40 years in good health.

The chain combines TRBV5-1 with TRBJ1-4; D unresolved. CDR3 length: 14 residues. Germline V gene sequence: CDR1 SGHRS, CDR2 YFSETQ. Trimming left V 0 bases short and J 5 bases short, with 8 bases between. CDR3 loop: CASSLGQMNEKLFF. For the CDR3, the DNA is TGCGCCAGCAGCTTGGGTCAGATGAATGAAAAACTGTTTTTT.

The V gene is TRBV5-1, the J gene TRBJ2-1, with a weak D call TRBD2 (5 bases). Germline V CDR1 and CDR2: SGHRS, YFSETQ. The CDR3 runs to 13 residues. V was cut by 5 bases and J by 6 bases, with 12 bases left in between. CDR3 nucleotide sequence: TGCGCCAGCAGACAAACTAGTTCCAATGAGCAGTTCTTC. Translation gives CASRQTSSNEQFF.

A single count supports this clone. Within the sample, other DNA sequences also encode this same CDR3. J is TRBJ1-4 and V is TRBV29-1; D remains unclear. The V end was cut by 1 base, the J end by 7 bases, with 4 bases between. The length of the CDR3 is 11 residues. Germline values: CDR1 SQVTM, CDR2 ANQGSEA. As DNA, the CDR3 is TGCAGCGTTGAAGTAGGTGAAAAACTGTTTTTT. It yields the protein CSVEVGEKLFF.

V usage is TRBV2 and J usage is TRBJ2-2; 7 bases align to TRBD2. J was trimmed by 3 bases and V by 6 bases; bases with no gene match: 7. Germline CDR1 SNHLY, CDR2 FYNNEI. CDR3 length equals 15 residues. The CDR3 is CASSPLAGDTGELFF. The DNA for the CDR3 is TGTGCCAGCAGCCCGTTGGCGGGGGACACCGGGGAGCTGTTTTTT. The complete variable domain, with remaining parts taken from reference TRBV2 and TRBJ2-2, reads EPEVTQTPSHQVTQMGQEVILRCVPISNHLYFYWYRQILGQKVEFLVSFYNNEISEKSEIFDDQFSVERPDGSNFTLKIRSTKLEDSAMYFCASSPLAGDTGELFFGEGSRLTVL.

The chain has TRBV9 and TRBJ1-5; tentative D call: TRBD1 (6 bases). CDR1 and CDR2 from the germline V gene are SGDLS and YYNGEE. The V and J ends lost 4 bases and 5 bases respectively, with 13 bases between them. This CDR3 has 14 amino acids. The CDR3 coding sequence is TGTGCCAGCAGCCCCGGACAGAATTATCAGCCCCAGCATTTT. This translates into CASSPGQNYQPQHF.

This chain joins TRBV7-9 and TRBJ2-7; D is undetermined. V gave up 7 bases and J gave up 3 bases, with 13 bases separating them. Germline lookup yields CDR1 SEHNR and CDR2 FQNEAQ (reference sequence). The CDR3 has 13 amino acids. The CDR3 spells CASTFFLSYEQYF. The CDR3 DNA reads TGTGCCAGCACCTTCTTTCTCAGCTACGAGCAGTACTTC.

This rearrangement joins TRBV5-1 to TRBJ2-1, with a possible D match to TRBD1 (5 bases). The CDR3 covers 17 residues. Germline CDR1 reads SGHRS; CDR2 reads YFSETQ. Trimming removed 4 bases at V and 4 bases at J, with 21 bases between. CDR3 DNA sequence: TGCGCCAGCAGCCCGCCCGATTGGACAAGGGGATACAATGAGCAGTTCTTC. Amino acids: CASSPPDWTRGYNEQFF.

The chain links TRBV7-2 to TRBJ2-1; unclear D gene. The CDR3 consists of 13 residues. Trimming removed 2 bases at V and 3 bases at J, with 5 bases between. Per germline, CDR1 SGHTA and CDR2 FQGNSA. The CDR3 DNA reads as TGTGCCAGCAGCTTAATCCACTACAATGAGCAGTTCTTC. It is translated as CASSLIHYNEQFF.

The chain carries TRBV15 and TRBJ2-7; a weak D match, TRBD2 (8 bases). Trimming took off 2 bases at V and 4 bases at J, with 21 bases between the two ends. This CDR3 has 17 amino acids. The germline V gene has CDR1 LNHNV and CDR2 YYDKDF (reference sequence). The CDR3 sequence: CATSRFTGASGSYEQYF. As DNA, the CDR3 is TGTGCCACCAGCAGATTCACAGGGGCTAGCGGGTCTTACGAGCAGTACTTC.

This chain connects TRBV7-6 to TRBJ1-2; TRBD1 matches 9 bases. The CDR3 totals 19 residues. Per germline, CDR1 SGHVS and CDR2 FNYEAQ. J lost 0 bases, V lost 2 bases, and 13 bases had no gene match. CDR3 bases: TGTGCCAGCAGCTTATTGCCCGGGACAGGGTATAGTGCTAACTATGGCTACACCTTC. This translates into CASSLLPGTGYSANYGYTF. The full variable domain, in which reference TRBV7-6 and TRBJ1-2 provide the parts outside the CDR3, is GAGVSQSPRYKVTKRGQDVALRCDPISGHVSLYWYRQALGQGPEFLTYFNYEAQQDKSGLPNDRFSAERPEGSISTLTIQRTEQRDSAMYRCASSLLPGTGYSANYGYTFGSGTRLTVV.

This chain uses TRBV28 with TRBJ1-5; D ambiguous. This CDR3 has 12 residues. V gave up 6 bases and J gave up 9 bases, with 12 bases separating them. Germline values: CDR1 MDHEN, CDR2 SYDVKM. This CDR3 is CASSDRIPPQHF. The CDR3 DNA sequence: TGTGCCAGCAGCGACCGGATCCCGCCCCAGCATTTT.

This rearrangement joins TRBV6-1 to TRBJ2-3, with D possibly being TRBD1 or TRBD2 (5 bases each). The germline CDR1 and CDR2 sequences are MNHNS and SASEGT. V dropped 6 bases and J dropped 6 bases, with 16 bases sitting between them. The CDR3 covers 14 residues. CDR3 in amino acids: CASSSAGTTDTQYF. As DNA, the CDR3 is TGTGCCAGCAGCTCAGCCGGGACCACGGATACGCAGTATTTT.

A single count supports this clone. This chain links TRBV15 with TRBJ1-2, with D perhaps matching TRBD1 (6 bases). V lost 0 bases and J lost 6, with 14 bases in between. There are 15 residues in the CDR3. The V gene's germline CDR1 is LNHNV and CDR2 YYDKDF (reference sequence). The CDR3: CATSREGARENGYTF. CDR3 DNA: TGTGCCACCAGCAGAGAGGGGGCGCGTGAGAATGGCTACACCTTC.

The rearrangement links TRBV29-1 to TRBJ2-7, with TRBD2 as a possible D gene (5 bases). This CDR3 has 14 residues. Germline values: CDR1 SQVTM, CDR2 ANQGSEA. Trimming removed 4 bases from V and 3 bases from J, with 16 bases in between. CDR3 nucleotides: TGCAGCGTTGTTCCCGGGCCCGGGATCTACGAGCAGTACTTC. Translating it yields CSVVPGPGIYEQYF.

V usage is TRBV11-2 and J usage is TRBJ2-7; the match to TRBD2 covers 12 bases. J was trimmed by 4 bases and V by 6 bases; bases with no gene match: 10. Germline V gene sequence: CDR1 SGHAT, CDR2 FQNNGV. The CDR3 has 16 amino acids. CDR3 sequence reads: CASRRLAGVWEYEQYF. CDR3 coding DNA: TGTGCCAGCAGACGACTAGCGGGAGTCTGGGAATACGAGCAGTACTTC.

This sequence joins TRBV18 and TRBJ1-2; the D gene is possibly TRBD1 (5 bases). This CDR3 has 17 residues. Trimming left V 2 bases short and J 1 base short, with 17 bases between. Germline-derived CDR1 and CDR2 are KGHSH and LQKENI. CDR3 bases: TGTGCCAGCTCACCAAATCGCGGGGCAGATTATAACTATGGCTACACCTTC. Encoded protein: CASSPNRGADYNYGYTF.

This rearrangement joins TRBV4-3 to TRBJ2-7, with D possibly TRBD1 on 5 matching bases. This CDR3 has 14 residues. Per the germline V gene, CDR1 is LGHNA and CDR2 is YSLEER. Trimming stripped 0 bases from V and 3 bases from J, with 9 bases between. This chain's CDR3 is CASSQESRGYEQYF. The CDR3 DNA sequence: TGCGCCAGCAGCCAAGAATCAAGGGGCTACGAGCAGTACTTC.

The chain carries TRBV19 and TRBJ2-3; TRBD1 aligns across 7 bases. The CDR3 has 14 residues. V lost 6 bases and J lost 0; bases outside the gene matches: 3. Germline V gene data show CDR1 as LNHDA and CDR2 as SQIVND (reference sequence). Here the CDR3 reads CASRDRSSTDTQYF. Written as DNA, the CDR3 is TGTGCCAGTAGGGACAGGTCTAGCACAGATACGCAGTATTTT.

This chain connects TRBV19 to TRBJ2-7; the D is unclear. V lost 5 bases and J lost 2, with 13 bases in between. This CDR3 has 14 residues. Germline V lookup: CDR1 LNHDA, CDR2 SQIVND (reference sequence). CDR3 sequence (DNA): TGTGCCAGTAGTCGTCCGACACTTCCCTACGAGCAGTACTTC. Encoded protein: CASSRPTLPYEQYF.

This clone has just one count. The chain carries TRBV2 and TRBJ1-2; D not resolved. The V end lost 3 bases, the J end lost 4 bases, and 9 bases lay between the germline ends. This CDR3 contains 13 residues. Germline lookup yields CDR1 SNHLY and CDR2 FYNNEI. As DNA, the CDR3 is TGTGCCAGCAGTGACGTCACCCGCTATGGCTACACCTTC. As protein: CASSDVTRYGYTF.

V usage is TRBV27 and J usage is TRBJ2-3; a possible D gene is TRBD1 (5 bases). The CDR3 spans 14 residues. Germline V gene data show CDR1 as MNHEY and CDR2 as SMNVEV (reference sequence). V shed 6 bases and J shed 1 base, with 11 bases lying between them. The CDR3 DNA follows: TGTGCCAGCAGGTTAGGGGTAGGCACAGATACGCAGTATTTT. Protein product: CASRLGVGTDTQYF.

This clone was seen a single time. The V call is TRBV10-2, the J call TRBJ1-2, with D perhaps TRBD1 (6 bases). The V end lost 8 bases, the J end lost 6 bases, and 16 bases lay between the germline ends. The germline V gene has CDR1 WSHSY and CDR2 SAAADI. This CDR3 has 13 amino acids. CDR3 nucleotide sequence: TGCGCCAGCCGAAACGCAGGGGCGAATGGCTACACCTTC. It is translated as CASRNAGANGYTF.

The chain employs TRBV10-2 and TRBJ2-2; D remains unclear. Per germline, CDR1 WSHSY and CDR2 SAAADI. The CDR3 has 15 amino acids. V lost 4 bases to trimming and J lost 1 base, with 10 bases between them. CDR3 nucleotides: TGCGCCAGCAGTGGATTGGGTGAGAACACCGGGGAGCTGTTTTTT. This translates into CASSGLGENTGELFF.

The chain joins TRBV27 to TRBJ1-4; a weak D match, TRBD1 (5 bases). Trimming cost V 7 bases and J 7 bases, with 13 bases left between them. The CDR3 contains 13 residues. CDR1 is MNHEY, CDR2 SMNVEV, per germline (reference sequence). The CDR3 coding sequence is TGTGCCAGCACAGAGGGCGGGGGTGAAAAACTGTTTTTT. It codes for CASTEGGGEKLFF. The full variable domain, completed using reference TRBV27 and TRBJ1-4, is EAQVTQNPRYLITVTGKKLTVTCSQNMNHEYMSWYRQDPGLGLRQIYYSMNVEVTDKGDVPEGYKVSRKEKRNFPLILESPSPNQTSLYFCASTEGGGEKLFFGSGTQLSVL.

The chain carries TRBV28 and TRBJ2-5; 8 nucleotides agree with TRBD2. Germline CDR1 MDHEN, CDR2 SYDVKM. The ends lost 5 bases at V and 7 bases at J; junction bases unmatched: 6. CDR3 size: 13 residues. The CDR3 reads CASSLAGSGTQYF. Here the CDR3 DNA reads TGTGCCAGCAGTCTAGCGGGCTCTGGGACCCAGTACTTC.

The chain is built from TRBV5-8 and TRBJ2-6, with D perhaps matching TRBD1 (5 bases). Trimming pared 4 bases from V and 4 bases from J, leaving 12 bases between. The CDR3 runs 15 residues. Germline CDR1 SGHTS, CDR2 YDEGEE. The CDR3 DNA is TGTGCCAGCAGCCCCGGACAACCGGGGGCCAACGTCCTGACTTTC. This encodes CASSPGQPGANVLTF.

This clone was seen once. V gene TRBV2 combines with J gene TRBJ2-1; 7 bases are shared with TRBD2. Trimming cost V 0 bases and J 10 bases; bases outside gene matches: 3. Per germline, CDR1 SNHLY and CDR2 FYNNEI. The CDR3 extends over 13 amino acids. CDR3 loop: CASSEALGGEQFF. The CDR3 DNA is TGTGCCAGCAGTGAAGCGCTGGGGGGGGAGCAGTTCTTC. Full variable domain (rest looked up from reference TRBV2 and TRBJ2-1): EPEVTQTPSHQVTQMGQEVILRCVPISNHLYFYWYRQILGQKVEFLVSFYNNEISEKSEIFDDQFSVERPDGSNFTLKIRSTKLEDSAMYFCASSEALGGEQFFGPGTRLTVL.

The chain is built from TRBV29-1 and TRBJ2-7, with unresolved D. The CDR3 sequence is 13 residues long. Germline V gene lookup returns CDR1 SQVTM and CDR2 ANQGSEA. The germline V and J ends were trimmed by 5 bases and 2 bases, with 13 bases remaining between them. The CDR3 spells CSVRFPVAYEQYF. As DNA, the CDR3 is TGCAGCGTTCGCTTTCCGGTAGCCTACGAGCAGTACTTC.